This T cell receptor beta chain comes out of a study of shared clonotypes between healthy human individuals. Researchers partitioned CD4+ cells into CD45RA+ naive and CD45RA-negative memory subsets. CDR1 and CDR2 (germline): GTSNPN, SVGIG (reference sequence). This CDR3 spans 15 amino acids. Trimming took off 0 bases at V and 0 bases at J, with 11 bases between the two ends. Points on this clone: Antigen: not known.

Replicate PCRs run on sorted subsets employed approximately 200 ng DNA, tens of thousands of T cell genomes. Method: immunoSEQ multiplex PCR; TCRdb's copy keeps in-frame clones and lacks some. The table records 1,500,000 or so clones, approximately 98.5% of them present only once. Study results and limitations: Investigators collected only blood, and repertoires in tissues likely differ. There were few donors, and this limited the genetic and exposure-history diversity represented.

The receptor comes from a man younger than 45 in good health. Sequences were obtained from naive CD4+ T cells sorted from blood. Regarding subset: CD45RA+ positively selected. The chain couples TRBV30 to TRBJ1-1, with no clear D. CDR3 in DNA: TGTGCCTGGAGTGTAAGACGGATAATGAACACTGAAGCTTTCTTT. Its translation: CAWSVRRIMNTEAFF.